The present TCR beta chain was sequenced within a study of blood T cell repertoires in COVID-19. The germline CDR1 and CDR2 sequences are LGHNT and FRNRAP. The CDR3 length is 15 residues. V was shortened by 0 bases and J by 0 bases, with 6 bases between the two germline ends. In the original workflow: By means of reference gene primer amplification, nucleated cell counts were estimated. The data were produced by immunoSEQ multiplex PCR, yet TCRdb's version contains in-frame clones alone and is incomplete. V and J calls and clone size are those listed in that table; D and trimming were worked out from the DNA. The table includes over 25,000 clones, about 80% detected once.

Sequencing was done on a sample of peripheral blood. This chain joins TRBV12-5 and TRBJ1-3; no definite D call. The origin of this receptor is a man between 70 and 80 years old with active COVID-19. The DNA for the CDR3 is TGTGCTAGTGGTTTGGTAGTGGCCTCTGGAAACACCATATATTTT. Translating gives CASGLVVASGNTIYF. Using reference TRBV12-5 and TRBJ1-3 for the parts outside the CDR3, the full variable domain is DARVTQTPRHKVTEMGQEVTMRCQPILGHNTVFWYRQTMMQGLELLAYFRNRAPLDDSGMPKDRFSAEMPDATLATLKIQPSEPRDSAVYFCASGLVVASGNTIYFGEGSWLTVV.